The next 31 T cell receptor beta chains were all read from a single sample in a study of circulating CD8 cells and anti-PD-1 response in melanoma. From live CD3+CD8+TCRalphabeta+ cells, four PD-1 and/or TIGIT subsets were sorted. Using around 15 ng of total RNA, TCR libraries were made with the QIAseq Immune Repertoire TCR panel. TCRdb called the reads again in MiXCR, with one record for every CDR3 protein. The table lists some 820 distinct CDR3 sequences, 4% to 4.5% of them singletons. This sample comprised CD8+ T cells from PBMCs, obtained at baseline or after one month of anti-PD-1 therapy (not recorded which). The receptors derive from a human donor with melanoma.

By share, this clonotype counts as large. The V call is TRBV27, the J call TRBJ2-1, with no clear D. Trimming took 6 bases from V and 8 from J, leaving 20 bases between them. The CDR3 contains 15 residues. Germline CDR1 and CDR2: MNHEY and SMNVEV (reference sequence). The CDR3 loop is CASRPTPNLGYEQFF. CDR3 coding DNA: TGTGCCAGCAGACCGACCCCCAACCTAGGGTATGAGCAGTTCTTC.

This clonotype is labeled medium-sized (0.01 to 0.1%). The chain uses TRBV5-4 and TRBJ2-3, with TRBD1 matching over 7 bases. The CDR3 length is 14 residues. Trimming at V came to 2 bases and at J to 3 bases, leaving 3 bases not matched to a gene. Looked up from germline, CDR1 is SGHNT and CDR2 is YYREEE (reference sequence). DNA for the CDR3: TGTGCCAGCAGCTTTTACAGGGGTACAGATACGCAGTATTTT. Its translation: CASSFYRGTDTQYF.

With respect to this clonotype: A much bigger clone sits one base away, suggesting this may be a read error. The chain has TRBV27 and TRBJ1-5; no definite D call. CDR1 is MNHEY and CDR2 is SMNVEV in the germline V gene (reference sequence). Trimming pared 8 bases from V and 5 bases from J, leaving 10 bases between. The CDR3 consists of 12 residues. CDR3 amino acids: CASCRPDQPQHF. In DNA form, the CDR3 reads TGTGCCAGCTGTCGTCCGGATCAGCCCCAGCATTTT.

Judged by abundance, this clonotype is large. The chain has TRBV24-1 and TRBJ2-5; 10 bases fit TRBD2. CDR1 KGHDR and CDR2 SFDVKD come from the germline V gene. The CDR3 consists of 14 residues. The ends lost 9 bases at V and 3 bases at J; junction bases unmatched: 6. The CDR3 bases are TGTGCCACCGGGCCTAGCGGGGGAGAAGAGACCCAGTACTTC. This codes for CATGPSGGEETQYF.

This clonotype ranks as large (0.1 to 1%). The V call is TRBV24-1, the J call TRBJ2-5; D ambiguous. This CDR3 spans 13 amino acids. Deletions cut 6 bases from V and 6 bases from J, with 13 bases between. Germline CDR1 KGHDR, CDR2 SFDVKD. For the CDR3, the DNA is TGTGCCACCAGTCCTGGAACGGAGAAGACCCAGTACTTC. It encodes CATSPGTEKTQYF.

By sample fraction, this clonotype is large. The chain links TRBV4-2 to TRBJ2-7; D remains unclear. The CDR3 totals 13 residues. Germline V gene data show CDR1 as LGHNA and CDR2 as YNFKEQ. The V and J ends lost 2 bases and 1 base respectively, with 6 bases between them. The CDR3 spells CASSQSQSYEQYF. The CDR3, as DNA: TGTGCCAGCAGCCAATCCCAGTCCTACGAGCAGTACTTC.

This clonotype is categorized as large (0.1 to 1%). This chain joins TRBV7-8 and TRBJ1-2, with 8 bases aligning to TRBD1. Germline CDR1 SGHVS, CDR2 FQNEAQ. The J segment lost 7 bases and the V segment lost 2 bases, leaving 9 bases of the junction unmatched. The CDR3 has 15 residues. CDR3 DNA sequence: TGTGCCAGCAGCTTAAGGGAGGACAGGGATGCTGGCTACACCTTC. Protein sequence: CASSLREDRDAGYTF.

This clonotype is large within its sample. This chain's CDR3 is CASSTPTGSGNTIYF. The CDR3 coding sequence is TGTGCCAGTAGTACCCCGACAGGCTCTGGAAACACCATATATTTT. The V call is TRBV19, the J call TRBJ1-3, with D perhaps TRBD1 (6 bases). V dropped 4 bases and J dropped 0 bases, with 10 bases sitting between them. Germline V gives CDR1 LNHDA, CDR2 SQIVND (reference sequence). This CDR3 comprises 15 residues.

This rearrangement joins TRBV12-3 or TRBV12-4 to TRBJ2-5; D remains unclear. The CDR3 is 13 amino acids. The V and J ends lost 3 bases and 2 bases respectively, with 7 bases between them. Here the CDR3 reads CASSFGPQETQYF. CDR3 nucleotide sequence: TGTGCCAGCAGTTTCGGGCCACAAGAGACCCAGTACTTC.

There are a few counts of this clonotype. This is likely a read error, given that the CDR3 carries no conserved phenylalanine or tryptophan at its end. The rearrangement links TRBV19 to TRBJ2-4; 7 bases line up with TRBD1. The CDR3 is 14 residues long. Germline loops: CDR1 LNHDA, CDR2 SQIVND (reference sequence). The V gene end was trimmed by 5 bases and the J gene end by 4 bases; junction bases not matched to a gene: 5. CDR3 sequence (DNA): TGTGCCAGTAGTGTCGGGACAGCGAAAAACATTCAGTACCTC. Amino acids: CASSVGTAKNIQYL.

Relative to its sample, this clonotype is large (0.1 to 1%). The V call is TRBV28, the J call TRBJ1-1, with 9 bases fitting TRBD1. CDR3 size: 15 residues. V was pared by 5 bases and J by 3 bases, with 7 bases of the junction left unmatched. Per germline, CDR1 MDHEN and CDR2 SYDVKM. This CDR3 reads CASSLGTGRDTEAFF. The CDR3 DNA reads TGTGCCAGCAGTCTGGGGACAGGGCGAGACACTGAAGCTTTCTTT. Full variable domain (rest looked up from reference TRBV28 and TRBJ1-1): DVKVTQSSRYLVKRTGEKVFLECVQDMDHENMFWYRQDPGLGLRLIYFSYDVKMKEKGDIPEGYSVSREKKERFSLILESASTNQTSMYLCASSLGTGRDTEAFFGQGTRLTVV.

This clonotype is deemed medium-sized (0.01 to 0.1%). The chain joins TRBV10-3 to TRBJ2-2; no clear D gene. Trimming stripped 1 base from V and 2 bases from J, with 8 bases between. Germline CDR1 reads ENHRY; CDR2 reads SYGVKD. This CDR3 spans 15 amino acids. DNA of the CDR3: TGTGCCATCAGTGAGTTAGCAGCCAACACCGGGGAGCTGTTTTTT. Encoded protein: CAISELAANTGELFF.

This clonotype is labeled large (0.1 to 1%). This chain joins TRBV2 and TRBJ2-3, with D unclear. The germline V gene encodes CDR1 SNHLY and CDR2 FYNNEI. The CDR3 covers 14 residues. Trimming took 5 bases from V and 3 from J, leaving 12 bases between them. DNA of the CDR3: TGTGCCAGCAGTTCTGGAAAGGGTACAGATACGCAGTATTTT. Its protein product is CASSSGKGTDTQYF.

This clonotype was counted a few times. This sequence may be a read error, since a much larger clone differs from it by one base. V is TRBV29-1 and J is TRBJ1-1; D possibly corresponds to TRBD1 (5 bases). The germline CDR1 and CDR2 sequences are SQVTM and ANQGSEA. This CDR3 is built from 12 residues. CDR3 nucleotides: TGCAGCGTTGTTAGGGAGGACACTGAATCTTTCTTT. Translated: CSVVREDTESFF.

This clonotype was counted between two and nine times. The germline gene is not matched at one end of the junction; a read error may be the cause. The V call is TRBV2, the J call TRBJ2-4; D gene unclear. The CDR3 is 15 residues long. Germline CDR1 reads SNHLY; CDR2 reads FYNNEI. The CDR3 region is CAGSEVRLAKNIQYF. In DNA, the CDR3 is TGTGCCGGCAGTGAAGTCAGGCTAGCCAAAAACATTCAGTACTTC.

As DNA, the CDR3 is TGTGCCAGCAGTTCTCGTGTGGGGACCCCCTACAATGAGCAGTTCTTC. Its protein product is CASSSRVGTPYNEQFF. This chain uses TRBV28 with TRBJ2-1; D assignment may be TRBD1 or TRBD2 (5 bases each). Trimming took 4 bases from V and 2 from J, leaving 15 bases between them. Germline lookup yields CDR1 MDHEN and CDR2 SYDVKM. There are 16 residues in the CDR3.

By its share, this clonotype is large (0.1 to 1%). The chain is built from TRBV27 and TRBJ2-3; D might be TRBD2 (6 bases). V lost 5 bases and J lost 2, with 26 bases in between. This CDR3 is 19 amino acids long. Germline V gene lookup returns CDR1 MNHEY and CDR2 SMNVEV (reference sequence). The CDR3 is CASSPLATGPNPLTDTQYF. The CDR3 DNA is TGTGCCAGCAGTCCACTAGCAACAGGACCAAACCCACTCACAGATACGCAGTATTTT.

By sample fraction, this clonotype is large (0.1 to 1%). DNA for the CDR3: TGTGCCAGCAGTTTACATGGCAGCCTGGCCTACGAGCAGTACTTC. Protein: CASSLHGSLAYEQYF. This chain links TRBV28 with TRBJ2-7; D uncertain. V gave up 2 bases and J gave up 2 bases, with 13 bases separating them. From germline, CDR1 is MDHEN and CDR2 SYDVKM. The CDR3 extends over 15 amino acids. The entire variable domain, with the rest obtained from reference TRBV28 and TRBJ2-7, is as follows: DVKVTQSSRYLVKRTGEKVFLECVQDMDHENMFWYRQDPGLGLRLIYFSYDVKMKEKGDIPEGYSVSREKKERFSLILESASTNQTSMYLCASSLHGSLAYEQYFGPGTRLTVT.

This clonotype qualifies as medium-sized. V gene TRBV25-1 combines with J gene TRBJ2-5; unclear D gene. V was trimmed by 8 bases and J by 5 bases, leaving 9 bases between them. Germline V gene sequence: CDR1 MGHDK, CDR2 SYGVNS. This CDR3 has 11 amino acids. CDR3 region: CASGVLETQYF. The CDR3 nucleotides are TGTGCCAGCGGCGTGTTGGAGACCCAGTACTTC.

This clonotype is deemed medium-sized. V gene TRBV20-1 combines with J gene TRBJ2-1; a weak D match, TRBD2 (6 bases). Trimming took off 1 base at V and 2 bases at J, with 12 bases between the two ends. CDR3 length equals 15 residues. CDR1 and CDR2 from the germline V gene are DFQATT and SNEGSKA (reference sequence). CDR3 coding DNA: TGCAGTGCTAGAGGGGACTCGAGAACCTACAATGAGCAGTTCTTC. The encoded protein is CSARGDSRTYNEQFF.

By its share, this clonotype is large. This CDR3 is CASSLLSTDTQYF. The DNA of the CDR3 is TGTGCCAGCAGTCTCCTAAGCACAGATACGCAGTATTTT. The rearrangement uses TRBV28 and TRBJ2-3, with D unclear. The length of the CDR3 is 13 residues. V shed 5 bases and J shed 0 bases, with 6 bases lying between them. Germline lookup yields CDR1 MDHEN and CDR2 SYDVKM.

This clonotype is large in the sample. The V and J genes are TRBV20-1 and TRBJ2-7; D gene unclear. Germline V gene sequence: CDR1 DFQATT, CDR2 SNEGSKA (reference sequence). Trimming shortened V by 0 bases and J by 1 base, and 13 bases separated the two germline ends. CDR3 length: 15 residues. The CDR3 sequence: CSARDVAGMSYEQYF. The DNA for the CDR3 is TGCAGTGCTAGAGATGTGGCAGGAATGTCCTACGAGCAGTACTTC.

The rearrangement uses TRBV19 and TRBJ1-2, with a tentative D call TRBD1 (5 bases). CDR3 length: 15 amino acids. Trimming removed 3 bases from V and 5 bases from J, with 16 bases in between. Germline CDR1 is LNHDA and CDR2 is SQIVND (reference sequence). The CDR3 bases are TGTGCCAGTAGTATGGGTCTGGGGCCCGGGTATGGCTACACCTTC. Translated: CASSMGLGPGYGYTF.

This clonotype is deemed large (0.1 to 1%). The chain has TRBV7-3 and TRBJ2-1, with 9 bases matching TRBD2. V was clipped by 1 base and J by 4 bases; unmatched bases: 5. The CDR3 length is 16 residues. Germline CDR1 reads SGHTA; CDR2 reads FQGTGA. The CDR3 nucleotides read TGTGCCAGCAGCTTAATCTGGGCGGGAGGGTACAATGAGCAGTTCTTC. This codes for CASSLIWAGGYNEQFF. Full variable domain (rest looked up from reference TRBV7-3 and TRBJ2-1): GAGVSQTPSNKVTEKGKYVELRCDPISGHTALYWYRQSLGQGPEFLIYFQGTGAADDSGLPNDRFFAVRPEGSVSTLKIQRTERGDSAVYLCASSLIWAGGYNEQFFGPGTRLTVL.

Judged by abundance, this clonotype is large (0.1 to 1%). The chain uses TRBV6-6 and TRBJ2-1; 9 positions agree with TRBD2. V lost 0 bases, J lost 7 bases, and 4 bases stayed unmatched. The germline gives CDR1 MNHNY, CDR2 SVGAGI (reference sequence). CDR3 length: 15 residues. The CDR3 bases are TGTGCCAGCAGTTACTCGAGACTAGCGGCTAATGAGCAGTTCTTC. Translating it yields CASSYSRLAANEQFF.

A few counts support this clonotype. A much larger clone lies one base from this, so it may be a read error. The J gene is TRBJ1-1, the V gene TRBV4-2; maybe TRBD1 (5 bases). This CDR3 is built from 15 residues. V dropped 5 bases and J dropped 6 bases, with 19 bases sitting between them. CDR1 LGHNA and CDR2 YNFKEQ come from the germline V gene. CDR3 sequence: CASSAKGAGISEAFF. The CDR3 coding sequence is TGTGCCAGCAGCGCGAAAGGGGCAGGGATTTCTGAAGCTTTCTTT.

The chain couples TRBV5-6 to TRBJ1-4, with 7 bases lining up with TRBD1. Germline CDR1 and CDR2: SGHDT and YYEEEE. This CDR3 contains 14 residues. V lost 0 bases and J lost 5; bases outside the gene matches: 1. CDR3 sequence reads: CASSLGTGNEKLFF. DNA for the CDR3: TGTGCCAGCAGCTTGGGGACAGGCAATGAAAAACTGTTTTTT.

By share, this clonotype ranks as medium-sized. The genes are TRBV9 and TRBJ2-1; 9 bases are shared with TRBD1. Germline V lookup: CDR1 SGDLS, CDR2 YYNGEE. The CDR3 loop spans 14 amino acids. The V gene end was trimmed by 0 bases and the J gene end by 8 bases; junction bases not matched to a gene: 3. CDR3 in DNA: TGTGCCAGCAGCGTAGGACAGGGGGTAGATGAGCAGTTCTTC. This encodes CASSVGQGVDEQFF.

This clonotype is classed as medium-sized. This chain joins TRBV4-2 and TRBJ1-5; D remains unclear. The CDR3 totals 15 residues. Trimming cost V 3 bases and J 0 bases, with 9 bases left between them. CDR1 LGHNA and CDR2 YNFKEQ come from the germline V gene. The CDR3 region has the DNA TGTGCCAGCAGCCAGGAGGAGATTAGCAATCAGCCCCAGCATTTT. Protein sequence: CASSQEEISNQPQHF.

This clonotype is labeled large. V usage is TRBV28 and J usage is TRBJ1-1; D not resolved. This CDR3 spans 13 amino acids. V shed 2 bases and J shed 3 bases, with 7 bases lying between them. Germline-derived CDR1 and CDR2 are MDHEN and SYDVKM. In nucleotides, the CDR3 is TGTGCCAGCAGTTTACCGGGAGACACTGAAGCTTTCTTT. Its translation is CASSLPGDTEAFF.

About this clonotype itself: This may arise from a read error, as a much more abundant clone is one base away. CDR3 nucleotide sequence: TGTGCCAGCAGTGAAGTCAGGCTAGCCAAAACCATTCAGTACTTC. It codes for CASSEVRLAKTIQYF. The chain has TRBV2 and TRBJ2-4; a weak D match, TRBD2 (5 bases). The CDR3 has 15 residues. Germline V gene data show CDR1 as SNHLY and CDR2 as FYNNEI.